This T cell receptor beta chain was retrieved from a study of post-analysis software for immune sequencing data. At the level of the study: Relapsing-remitting, secondary progressive and progressive-relapsing multiple sclerosis were all included among the disease courses.

General study findings and limits: TRBV segments more frequent in patients than in controls numbered five and included TRBV5-6, TRBV5-1 and TRBV20-1. Compared against controls, patients with multiple sclerosis displayed significantly lower normalized Chao1 diversity. With F measure, samples from one preparation batch clustered together strongly.

Concerning this clonotype: What it binds is not known.

Sequencing libraries made from TCR beta cDNA carried unique molecular identifiers. Roughly 500,000 cDNA molecules were recovered from an input of 1 to 10 million T cells. TCRdb redid the calling of the PCR reads with MiXCR, one entry per CDR3 protein. The table records some 890,000 distinct CDR3 sequences, approximately 53% of them present only once. The CDR3 is 14 amino acids. V lost 2 bases and J 6 bases, leaving 12 bases between the germline ends. Germline CDR1 reads SGHTA; CDR2 reads FQGTGA. The sequenced sample was blood. This TCR was recovered from a girl aged 5 to 17 with multiple sclerosis. The rearrangement links TRBV7-3 to TRBJ2-3; D is ambiguous. The DNA of the CDR3 is TGTGCCAGCAGCTTATATCCTTCCCCGGATACGCAGTATTTT. As protein: CASSLYPSPDTQYF.